This record looks at one T cell receptor (beta chain) sequence and its context. Its antigen remains unknown. TCRdb re-derived calls from the reads in MiXCR, one entry per CDR3 protein. The sample includes 45,000 to 60,000 distinct CDR3 sequences, around 18% of them seen just once. The sample is drawn from a study of T cell repertoires in cytomegalovirus infection. Overall study: It can be stated that public TCR beta signatures indicated CMV infection as well as a matching HLA type.

Whole-study results and caveats: Ex vivo responses were dominated by HLA-C-restricted CMV-specific TCR beta clonotypes.

Germline CDR1 reads MDHEN; CDR2 reads SYDVKM. Trimming left V 3 bases short and J 7 bases short, with 16 bases between. The CDR3 is 15 amino acids. The material sequenced was CD8+ T cells from cultured PBMCs, taken from culture after CMV antigen stimulation. The TCR originated in a human donor in good health (CMV status not recorded). Some clones in this sample may be carry-over from other donors' samples. J is TRBJ1-5 and V is TRBV28; tentatively, D is TRBD1 (5 bases). The DNA of the CDR3 is TGTGCCAGCAGTTTGAGGAGGGGAGGTGGGCAGCCCCAGCATTTT. Translation gives CASSLRRGGGQPQHF.